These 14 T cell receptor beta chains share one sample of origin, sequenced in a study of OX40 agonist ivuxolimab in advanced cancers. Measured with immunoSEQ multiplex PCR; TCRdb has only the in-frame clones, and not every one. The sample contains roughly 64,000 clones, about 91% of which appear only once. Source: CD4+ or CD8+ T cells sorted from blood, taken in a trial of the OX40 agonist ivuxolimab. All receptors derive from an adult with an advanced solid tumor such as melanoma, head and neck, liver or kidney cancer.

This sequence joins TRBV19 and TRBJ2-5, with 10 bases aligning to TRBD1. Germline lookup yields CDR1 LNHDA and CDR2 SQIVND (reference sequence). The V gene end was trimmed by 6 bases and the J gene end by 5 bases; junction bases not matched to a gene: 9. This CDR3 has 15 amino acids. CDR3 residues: CASRTRQGAGETQYF. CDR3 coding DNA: TGTGCCAGTAGAACAAGACAGGGGGCAGGGGAGACCCAGTACTTC.

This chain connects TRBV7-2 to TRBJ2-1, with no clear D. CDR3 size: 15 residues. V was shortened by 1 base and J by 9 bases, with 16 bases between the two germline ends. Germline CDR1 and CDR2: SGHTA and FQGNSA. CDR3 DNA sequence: TGTGCCAGCAGCTTAGATCCGGTCCCCTTTTCTGAGCAGTTCTTC. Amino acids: CASSLDPVPFSEQFF.

Here the CDR3 reads CASSSSVVSGNTIYF. The CDR3 coding sequence is TGCGCCAGCAGCTCCTCGGTCGTATCTGGAAACACCATATATTTT. The chain links TRBV5-1 to TRBJ1-3; no clear D gene. Germline assignment: CDR1 SGHRS and CDR2 YFSETQ. Between the trimmed V and J ends, which lost 3 bases and 1 base, there was a span of 11 bases. The CDR3 runs to 15 residues.

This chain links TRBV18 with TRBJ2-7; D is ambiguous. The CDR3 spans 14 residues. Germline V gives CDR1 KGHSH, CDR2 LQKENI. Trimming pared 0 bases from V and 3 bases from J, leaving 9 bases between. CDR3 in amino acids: CASSPPEASYEQYF. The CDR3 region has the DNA TGTGCCAGCTCACCACCTGAGGCTAGCTACGAGCAGTACTTC.

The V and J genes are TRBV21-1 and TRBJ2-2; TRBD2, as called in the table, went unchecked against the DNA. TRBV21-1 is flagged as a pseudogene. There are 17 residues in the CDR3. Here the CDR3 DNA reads TGTGCCAGCAGCATTTTTGGACTGAGAGTAACCACCGGGGAGCTGTTTTTT. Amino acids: CASSIFGLRVTTGELFF.

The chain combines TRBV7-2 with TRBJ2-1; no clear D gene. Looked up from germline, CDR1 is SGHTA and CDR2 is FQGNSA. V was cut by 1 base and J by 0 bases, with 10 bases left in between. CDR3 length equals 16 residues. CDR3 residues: CASSLVGTYSYNEQFF. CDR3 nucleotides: TGTGCCAGCAGCTTAGTTGGCACCTACTCCTACAATGAGCAGTTCTTC.

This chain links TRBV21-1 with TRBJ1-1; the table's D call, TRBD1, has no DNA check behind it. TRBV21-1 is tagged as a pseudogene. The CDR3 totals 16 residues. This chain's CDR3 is CASSPKGPFRDTEAFF. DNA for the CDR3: TGTGCCAGCAGCCCTAAGGGTCCATTCAGGGACACTGAAGCTTTCTTT.

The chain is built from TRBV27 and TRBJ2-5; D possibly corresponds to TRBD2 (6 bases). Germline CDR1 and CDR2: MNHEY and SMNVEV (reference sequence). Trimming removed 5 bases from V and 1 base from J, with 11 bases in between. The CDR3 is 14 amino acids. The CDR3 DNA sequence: TGTGCCAGCAGTAGTCTCGGGGGCCAAGAGACCCAGTACTTC. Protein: CASSSLGGQETQYF.

CDR3 sequence: CATSRNPGTHLKGNQPQHF. The CDR3 DNA sequence: TGTGCCACCAGCAGGAATCCGGGAACCCATCTAAAGGGCAATCAGCCCCAGCATTTT. This rearrangement joins TRBV15 to TRBJ1-5; no reliable D call. Per the germline V gene, CDR1 is LNHNV and CDR2 is YYDKDF (reference sequence). Trimming removed 3 bases at V and 2 bases at J, with 23 bases between. This CDR3 contains 19 residues.

The CDR3 sequence is CASSSGQGLLDGYTF. In DNA, the CDR3 is TGTGCCAGCAGCTCGGGACAGGGACTCTTAGATGGCTACACCTTC. V usage is TRBV7-2 and J usage is TRBJ1-2; the match to TRBD1 covers 9 bases. The trim removed 4 bases at V and 6 bases at J, leaving 9 bases unmatched. The CDR3 totals 15 residues. Looked up from germline, CDR1 is SGHTA and CDR2 is FQGNSA.

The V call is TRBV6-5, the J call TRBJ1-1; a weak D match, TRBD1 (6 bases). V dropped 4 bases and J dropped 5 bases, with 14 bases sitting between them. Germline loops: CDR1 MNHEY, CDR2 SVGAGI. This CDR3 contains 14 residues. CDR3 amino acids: CASSSSGARTEAFF. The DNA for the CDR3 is TGTGCCAGCAGTTCATCGGGGGCGCGAACTGAAGCTTTCTTT.

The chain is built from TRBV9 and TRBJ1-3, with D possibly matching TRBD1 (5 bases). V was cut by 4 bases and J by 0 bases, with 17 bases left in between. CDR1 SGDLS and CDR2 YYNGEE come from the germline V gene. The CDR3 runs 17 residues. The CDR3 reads CASSTTTRGLSGNTIYF. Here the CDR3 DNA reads TGTGCCAGCAGCACTACGACCCGGGGACTCTCTGGAAACACCATATATTTT. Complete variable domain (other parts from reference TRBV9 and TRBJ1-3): DSGVTQTPKHLITATGQRVTLRCSPRSGDLSVYWYQQSLDQGLQFLIQYYNGEERAKGNILERFSAQQFPDLHSELNLSSLELGDSALYFCASSTTTRGLSGNTIYFGEGSWLTVV.

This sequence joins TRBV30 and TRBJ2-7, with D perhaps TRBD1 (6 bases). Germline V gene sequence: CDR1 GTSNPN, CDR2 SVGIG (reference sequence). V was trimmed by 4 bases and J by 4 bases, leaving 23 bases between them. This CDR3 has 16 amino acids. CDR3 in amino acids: CAWIRGTSGKRYEQYF. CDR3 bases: TGTGCCTGGATCAGGGGTACGTCAGGGAAGCGGTACGAGCAGTACTTC.

In nucleotides, the CDR3 is TGCGCCAGCAGCCCGGGACTACGGGGAGTGGATTCACCCCTCCACTTT. As protein: CASSPGLRGVDSPLHF. The chain is built from TRBV4-1 and TRBJ1-6; D may be TRBD1 (5 bases). CDR3 length: 16 amino acids. Germline V gene sequence: CDR1 MGHRA, CDR2 YSYEKL. V was clipped by 4 bases and J by 8 bases, with 18 bases between them.